The 27 T cell receptor beta chains listed next were all sequenced from one sample in a study of CD8+ T cells in alopecia areata. Treatment specified: oral pan-JAK inhibitor, 5-10 mg twice daily. As the sequencing template, cDNA was produced by extracting RNA and reverse transcribing it. Sequenced by immunoSEQ multiplex PCR; TCRdb stores in-frame clones only, minus some. The sample contains some 110,000 clones, roughly 63% of which appear only once. The starting material was CD8+ T cells sorted from blood, obtained at week 4, from a patient treated with tofacitinib. These receptors all stem from a human donor with alopecia areata.

Points on this clone: This CDR3 is also generated by other DNA sequences in the sample. The genes are TRBV19 and TRBJ2-7, with D possibly being TRBD2 (6 bases). Germline CDR1 LNHDA, CDR2 SQIVND (reference sequence). Trimming left V 3 bases short and J 0 bases short, with 9 bases between. The CDR3 is 14 amino acids. CDR3 DNA sequence: TGTGCCAGTAGTATCGGGGGTGGCTCCTACGAGCAGTACTTC. Residues: CASSIGGGSYEQYF.

This clone showed up just a few times. J is TRBJ2-2 and V is TRBV29-1; the match to TRBD1 covers 8 bases. The trim removed 5 bases at V and 1 base at J, leaving 6 bases unmatched. From germline, CDR1 is SQVTM and CDR2 ANQGSEA. The CDR3 has 15 residues. In DNA form, the CDR3 reads TGCAGCGTTACCCCCGGACAGGGGAACACCGGGGAGCTGTTTTTT. Its protein product is CSVTPGQGNTGELFF.

Turning to this clone: An end of the junction differs from the germline gene, which may be a read error. V and J are TRBV30 and TRBJ2-5, with no clear D. The V gene's germline CDR1 is GTSNPN and CDR2 SVGIG (reference sequence). CDR3 length: 11 residues. The CDR3 spells CAWRETLITHF. CDR3 bases: TGTGCCTGGAGAGAAACCTTGATCACCCACTTC.

For this clone: The same CDR3 is also encoded by other DNA sequences in this sample. The chain joins TRBV27 to TRBJ1-6, with D unclear. V lost 2 bases, J lost 7 bases, and 6 bases lay in between. CDR1 and CDR2 from the germline V gene are MNHEY and SMNVEV (reference sequence). The CDR3 is made up of 13 amino acids. The CDR3 reads CASSLGPNSPLHF. In DNA form, the CDR3 reads TGTGCCAGCAGTTTAGGTCCGAATTCACCCCTCCACTTT.

The V and J genes are TRBV6-5 and TRBJ2-5, with 9 bases matching TRBD1. Trimming cost V 0 bases and J 5 bases; bases outside gene matches: 4. Germline CDR1 MNHEY, CDR2 SVGAGI. The CDR3 is 15 amino acids. The CDR3 nucleotides are TGTGCCAGCAGTTACTCGGGACAGGGTGCGGAGACCCAGTACTTC. This gives the protein CASSYSGQGAETQYF.

V and J are TRBV28 and TRBJ2-1, with 8 bases identical to TRBD1. The CDR3 has 14 residues. Trimming took 4 bases from V and 9 from J; bases not matched to a gene: 8. The germline CDR1 and CDR2 sequences are MDHEN and SYDVKM. This CDR3 reads CASSSRTGYTEQFF. CDR3 bases: TGTGCCAGCAGTTCGAGGACAGGGTATACTGAGCAGTTCTTC. The complete variable domain, with remaining parts taken from reference TRBV28 and TRBJ2-1, reads DVKVTQSSRYLVKRTGEKVFLECVQDMDHENMFWYRQDPGLGLRLIYFSYDVKMKEKGDIPEGYSVSREKKERFSLILESASTNQTSMYLCASSSRTGYTEQFFGPGTRLTVL.

This chain connects TRBV4-1 to TRBJ1-5, with 7 bases matching TRBD1. In germline, CDR1 is MGHRA, CDR2 YSYEKL. CDR3 length equals 16 residues. J was trimmed by 4 bases and V by 4 bases; bases with no gene match: 10. The CDR3 spells CASSRFDRALNQPQHF. In DNA, the CDR3 is TGCGCCAGCAGCCGCTTCGACAGGGCCCTGAATCAGCCCCAGCATTTT.

The CDR3, as DNA: TGTGCCAGCAGCGACCCGGACAGGGAAGAGACCCAGTACTTC. This gives the protein CASSDPDREETQYF. The chain joins TRBV6-6 to TRBJ2-5; TRBD1 matches 8 bases. Germline V lookup: CDR1 MNHNY, CDR2 SVGAGI (reference sequence). With V trimmed by 6 bases and J by 3 bases, 6 bases remained unmatched. This CDR3 spans 14 amino acids.

This sequence joins TRBV7-9 and TRBJ2-7; possibly TRBD1 for D (5 bases). The CDR3 is 13 amino acids. Trimming pared 5 bases from V and 1 base from J, leaving 9 bases between. The germline V gene has CDR1 SEHNR and CDR2 FQNEAQ (reference sequence). In DNA, the CDR3 is TGTGCCAGCAGCCCCGACAGTTCCTACGAGCAGTACTTC. It is translated as CASSPDSSYEQYF.

The CDR3 sequence: CASSHRDSSYNEQFF. DNA for the CDR3: TGTGCCAGCAGCCACCGGGACAGCTCCTACAATGAGCAGTTCTTC. V usage is TRBV7-9 and J usage is TRBJ2-1, with 7 bases matching TRBD1. J was trimmed by 0 bases and V by 5 bases; bases with no gene match: 4. Germline V gene sequence: CDR1 SEHNR, CDR2 FQNEAQ (reference sequence). The CDR3 has 15 amino acids.

The gene calls are TRBV28 and TRBJ1-4, with 10 bases matching TRBD1. Trimming cost V 4 bases and J 6 bases; bases outside gene matches: 11. CDR1 MDHEN and CDR2 SYDVKM come from the germline V gene. The CDR3 is 17 amino acids. CDR3 in amino acids: CASSSPIADRGYEKLFF. In DNA, the CDR3 is TGTGCCAGCAGTTCCCCGATAGCGGACAGGGGGTATGAAAAACTGTTTTTT.

The chain joins TRBV14 to TRBJ2-7; 10 positions agree with TRBD2. Germline V gene sequence: CDR1 SGHDN, CDR2 FVKESK. V lost 4 bases, J lost 2 bases, and 5 bases stayed unmatched. The CDR3 contains 15 residues. CDR3 sequence (DNA): TGTGCCAGCAGCCTCCTTAGCGGGGGGCCCTACGAGCAGTACTTC. Its protein is CASSLLSGGPYEQYF.

This clone appeared a single time. The chain carries TRBV30 and TRBJ1-2; 7 nucleotides match TRBD1. Trimming removed 3 bases from V and 4 bases from J; junction bases left unmatched: 2. Germline V gives CDR1 GTSNPN, CDR2 SVGIG (reference sequence). This CDR3 comprises 12 residues. The CDR3 loop reads CAWRGDSYGYTF. The CDR3 coding sequence is TGTGCCTGGAGAGGGGACAGCTATGGCTACACCTTC. The full variable domain, in which reference TRBV30 and TRBJ1-2 provide the parts outside the CDR3, is SQTIHQWPATLVQPVGSPLSLECTVEGTSNPNLYWYRQAAGRGLQLLFYSVGIGQISSEVPQNLSASRPQDRQFILSSKKLLLSDSGFYLCAWRGDSYGYTFGSGTRLTVV.

This chain uses TRBV15 with TRBJ2-7; 12 bases are shared with TRBD1. The CDR3 extends over 14 amino acids. CDR1 and CDR2 (germline): LNHNV, YYDKDF (reference sequence). Trimming removed 6 bases from V and 5 bases from J; junction bases left unmatched: 5. The CDR3 here is CATSRDRGLNEQYF. The DNA for the CDR3 is TGTGCCACCAGTAGGGACAGGGGGCTAAACGAGCAGTACTTC. The full variable domain, its missing parts supplied by reference TRBV15 and TRBJ2-7, is DAMVIQNPRYQVTQFGKPVTLSCSQTLNHNVMYWYQQKSSQAPKLLFHYYDKDFNNEADTPDNFQSRRPNTSFCFLDIRSPGLGDTAMYLCATSRDRGLNEQYFGPGTRLTVT.

The table lists this clone with a few counts. This sequence joins TRBV7-2 and TRBJ1-2; D is uncertain. The V gene lost 4 bases and the J gene lost 6 bases, with 12 bases spanning the gap. The germline V gene has CDR1 SGHTA and CDR2 FQGNSA. CDR3 length: 13 amino acids. The CDR3 DNA follows: TGTGCCAGCAGCTCCCCCGGAGCGGATGGCTACACCTTC. This gives the protein CASSSPGADGYTF.

This clone was detected once. The V and J genes are TRBV30 and TRBJ1-1; a weak D match, TRBD1 (6 bases). The CDR3 has 13 amino acids. Germline V CDR1 and CDR2: GTSNPN, SVGIG (reference sequence). Trimming took 3 bases from V and 5 from J, leaving 13 bases between them. CDR3 loop: CAWRVEGGTEAFF. The CDR3, as DNA: TGTGCCTGGAGAGTGGAAGGGGGTACTGAAGCTTTCTTT.

The chain employs TRBV29-1 and TRBJ1-2, with D perhaps matching TRBD1 (6 bases). Trimming took 6 bases from V and 2 from J, leaving 13 bases between them. Germline values: CDR1 SQVTM, CDR2 ANQGSEA. The length of the CDR3 is 13 residues. This CDR3 is CSVIGTLNYGYTF. The CDR3 DNA reads as TGCAGCGTAATCGGGACACTGAACTATGGCTACACCTTC.

The genes are TRBV5-6 and TRBJ2-7; no definite D call. Germline lookup yields CDR1 SGHDT and CDR2 YYEEEE. The germline V and J ends were trimmed by 3 bases and 6 bases, with 7 bases remaining between them. The CDR3 loop spans 11 amino acids. The CDR3: CASSWIGEQYF. For the CDR3, the DNA is TGTGCCAGCAGCTGGATCGGCGAGCAGTACTTC.

The chain links TRBV29-1 to TRBJ1-6; D not resolved. This CDR3 has 15 amino acids. Trimming removed 0 bases from V and 7 bases from J, with 13 bases in between. Germline CDR1 and CDR2: SQVTM and ANQGSEA. CDR3 DNA: TGCAGCGTTGAAGAGGGAGGGTATGGGAATTCACCCCTCCACTTT. Translating it yields CSVEEGGYGNSPLHF. Together with reference TRBV29-1 and TRBJ1-6, the CDR3 gives the full variable domain: SAVISQKPSRDICQRGTSLTIQCQVDSQVTMMFWYRQQPGQSLTLIATANQGSEATYESGFVIDKFPISRPNLTFSTLTVSNMSPEDSSIYLCSVEEGGYGNSPLHFGNGTRLTVT.

This clone was counted only a few times. The V gene is TRBV12-5, the J gene TRBJ2-5; D is uncertain. CDR1 is LGHNT and CDR2 is FRNRAP in the germline V gene. This CDR3 contains 13 residues. V was clipped by 4 bases and J by 2 bases, with 8 bases between them. This CDR3 is CASGSGIQETQYF. In DNA, the CDR3 is TGTGCTAGTGGTTCTGGGATTCAAGAGACCCAGTACTTC. The entire variable domain, with the rest obtained from reference TRBV12-5 and TRBJ2-5, is as follows: DARVTQTPRHKVTEMGQEVTMRCQPILGHNTVFWYRQTMMQGLELLAYFRNRAPLDDSGMPKDRFSAEMPDATLATLKIQPSEPRDSAVYFCASGSGIQETQYFGPGTRLLVL.

This clone was found a few times. The CDR3 DNA sequence: TGTGCCAGCATCCTCGGGGCGGGGGGGCCCCTCAATGAGCAGTTCTTC. Its translation: CASILGAGGPLNEQFF. The chain joins TRBV11-2 to TRBJ2-1; TRBD2 matches 9 bases. CDR3 length: 16 amino acids. Germline V gives CDR1 SGHAT, CDR2 FQNNGV. J gave up 6 bases and V 7 bases, and 13 bases lay outside the gene matches.

The genes are TRBV30 and TRBJ1-6, with 9 bases aligning to TRBD1. V dropped 5 bases and J dropped 6; count of bases not matched to a gene: 5. CDR1 and CDR2 (germline): GTSNPN, SVGIG (reference sequence). CDR3 length: 14 amino acids. The CDR3 region has the DNA TGTGCCTGGGGGCCGGGACAGGGTAATTCACCCCTCCACTTT. This translates into CAWGPGQGNSPLHF.

The chain combines TRBV29-1 with TRBJ2-4, with unresolved D. The CDR3 runs to 15 residues. Trimming cost V 3 bases and J 0 bases, with 12 bases left between them. Germline V lookup: CDR1 SQVTM, CDR2 ANQGSEA. CDR3 bases: TGCAGCGTTGAGGGCGGTACCGGAGCCAAAAACATTCAGTACTTC. It translates to CSVEGGTGAKNIQYF.

V and J are TRBV25-1 and TRBJ2-7, with TRBD2 matching 10 bases. Losses at the gene ends were 7 bases for V and 6 bases for J; bases not matched to a gene: 0. The CDR3 is made up of 11 amino acids. Per germline, CDR1 MGHDK and CDR2 SYGVNS. In DNA, the CDR3 is TGTGCCAGCAAGCGGGGGGGCGAGCAGTACTTC. Amino acids: CASKRGGEQYF.

V usage is TRBV20-1 and J usage is TRBJ1-2, with D tentatively TRBD1 (5 bases). CDR1 is DFQATT, CDR2 SNEGSKA, per germline (reference sequence). The CDR3 loop spans 11 amino acids. V dropped 7 bases and J dropped 8 bases, with 14 bases sitting between them. CDR3 bases: TGCAGTGGAGGCGGAGGGGAAGGCTACACCTTC. It encodes CSGGGGEGYTF.

This clone has a handful of counts. The gene calls are TRBV7-4 and TRBJ1-5, with 9 bases fitting TRBD1. Germline trimming cut 5 bases from V and 6 bases from J; bases unmatched to any gene: 11. CDR3 length: 16 residues. Germline values: CDR1 SGHVT, CDR2 SQSDAQ. This CDR3 reads CASSANRDRVRQPQHF. CDR3 DNA sequence: TGTGCCAGCAGCGCTAACAGGGACAGGGTCCGTCAGCCCCAGCATTTT. Drawing the rest from reference TRBV7-4 and TRBJ1-5, the complete variable domain is GAGVSQSPRYKVAKRGRDVALRCDSISGHVTLYWYRQTLGQGSEVLTYSQSDAQRDKSGRPSGRFSAERPERSVSTLKIQRTEQGDSAVYLCASSANRDRVRQPQHFGDGTRLSIL.

The genes are TRBV5-6 and TRBJ2-7; D gene ambiguous. Trimming removed 0 bases from V and 3 bases from J, with 7 bases in between. Germline CDR1 SGHDT, CDR2 YYEEEE. The CDR3 contains 13 residues. DNA of the CDR3: TGTGCCAGCAGCTTGGGAGAACTCTACGAGCAGTACTTC. It specifies CASSLGELYEQYF.